This entry lists 5 T cell receptor beta chains sequenced from one sample in a study of low-dose radiotherapy and immunotherapy resistance in tumors. As for time point: after trial treatment. As to treatment: LDRT plus nivolumab, ipilimumab, low-dose cyclophosphamide and aspirin (RACIN trial). TRAV and TRBV primers primed cDNA for both TCRalpha and TCRbeta. Amplification, which lasted 15 to 20 PCR cycles, used a constant-region primer and V-primer adapter to amplify TCRs. TCRdb re-called the reads with MiXCR, one entry per CDR3 protein. The table shows 100,000 or so distinct CDR3 sequences, with more than 20% occurring only once. Sequenced here: PBMCs, sampled after low-dose radiotherapy plus immunotherapy. These receptors were taken from a male donor with prostate cancer.

The J gene is TRBJ2-1, the V gene TRBV28, with TRBD1 matching over 9 bases. Germline CDR1 reads MDHEN; CDR2 reads SYDVKM. There are 13 residues in the CDR3. J lost 14 bases, V lost 4 bases, and 9 bases had no gene match. The CDR3 coding sequence is TGTGCCAGCAGTTCGCCCGGGACAGGGAAAGAGTTCTTC. This codes for CASSSPGTGKEFF.

Ten or more counts support this clonotype. CDR3 nucleotide sequence: TGTGCCAGCAGTTCTAGCGGGGGGGCAGGTGAGCAGTTCTTC. Amino acids: CASSSSGGAGEQFF. The rearrangement joins TRBV6-2 or TRBV6-3 to TRBJ2-1; TRBD2 agrees at 12 bases. Trimming removed 4 bases from V and 9 bases from J; junction bases left unmatched: 4. The germline V gene encodes CDR1 MNHEY and CDR2 SVGEGT. The CDR3 runs 14 residues.

At least ten counts were recorded for this clonotype. This chain uses TRBV14 with TRBJ2-5; D remains ambiguous. The CDR3 is 14 residues long. Trimming removed 0 bases from V and 4 bases from J, with 9 bases in between. Looked up from germline, CDR1 is SGHDN and CDR2 is FVKESK. CDR3 bases: TGTGCCAGCAGCCAAGATATGTTGAGAGAGACCCAGTACTTC. It is translated as CASSQDMLRETQYF.

The chain combines TRBV7-2 with TRBJ1-5; maybe TRBD1 (5 bases). V gave up 2 bases and J gave up 0 bases, with 11 bases separating them. From germline, CDR1 is SGHTA and CDR2 FQGNSA. The CDR3 is 16 residues long. The CDR3 DNA sequence: TGTGCCAGCAGCTTAACAGGAGGTTATAGCAATCAGCCCCAGCATTTT. Translated, it gives CASSLTGGYSNQPQHF.

In this sample, this clonotype turned up many times. The V gene is TRBV19, the J gene TRBJ2-1; no firm D call. The CDR3 consists of 11 residues. V shed 5 bases and J shed 7 bases, with 6 bases lying between them. Germline loops: CDR1 LNHDA, CDR2 SQIVND (reference sequence). The CDR3, as DNA: TGTGCCAGTAGTCGCAGTAATGAGCAGTTCTTC. It encodes CASSRSNEQFF. The whole variable domain, remainder taken from reference TRBV19 and TRBJ2-1, is DGGITQSPKYLFRKEGQNVTLSCEQNLNHDAMYWYRQDPGQGLRLIYYSQIVNDFQKGDIAEGYSVSREKKESFPLTVTSAQKNPTAFYLCASSRSNEQFFGPGTRLTVL.